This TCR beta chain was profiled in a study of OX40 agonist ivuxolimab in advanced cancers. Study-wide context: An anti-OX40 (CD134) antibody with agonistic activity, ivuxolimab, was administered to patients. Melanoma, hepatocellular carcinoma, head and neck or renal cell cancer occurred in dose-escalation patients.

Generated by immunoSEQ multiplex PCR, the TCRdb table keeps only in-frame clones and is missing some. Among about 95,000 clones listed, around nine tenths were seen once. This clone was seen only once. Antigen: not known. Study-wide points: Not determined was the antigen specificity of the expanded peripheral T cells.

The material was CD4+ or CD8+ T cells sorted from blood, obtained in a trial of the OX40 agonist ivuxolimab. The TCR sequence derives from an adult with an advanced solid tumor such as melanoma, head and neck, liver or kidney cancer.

In nucleotides, the CDR3 is TGTGCCAGCAGTCTTCCGACCGGTGTTGGCTATGGCTACACCTTC. Protein sequence: CASSLPTGVGYGYTF. The chain carries TRBV28 and TRBJ1-2; D is unresolved. The germline gives CDR1 MDHEN, CDR2 SYDVKM. V dropped 5 bases and J dropped 4 bases, with 17 bases sitting between them. This CDR3 comprises 15 residues.